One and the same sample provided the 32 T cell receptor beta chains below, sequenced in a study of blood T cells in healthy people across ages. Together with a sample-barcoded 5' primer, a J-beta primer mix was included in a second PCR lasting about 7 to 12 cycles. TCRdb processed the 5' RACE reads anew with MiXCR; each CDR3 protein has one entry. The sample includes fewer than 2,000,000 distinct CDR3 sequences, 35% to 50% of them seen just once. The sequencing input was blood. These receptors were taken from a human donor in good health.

The CDR3 spells CASLKGGAYGYTF. CDR3 DNA sequence: TGTGCCAGCTTAAAAGGGGGCGCCTATGGCTACACCTTC. This chain joins TRBV12-3 or TRBV12-4 and TRBJ1-2; TRBD1 agrees at 7 bases. The CDR3 loop spans 13 amino acids. J was trimmed by 4 bases and V by 8 bases; bases with no gene match: 7.

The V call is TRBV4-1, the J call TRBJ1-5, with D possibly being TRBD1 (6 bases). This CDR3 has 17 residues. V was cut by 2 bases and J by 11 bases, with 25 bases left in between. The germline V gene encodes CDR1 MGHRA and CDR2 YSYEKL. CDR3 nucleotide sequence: TGCGCCAGCAGCCAAATCGGAGGCGGGGGGCACCAAGAGACCCAGCATTTT. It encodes CASSQIGGGGHQETQHF.

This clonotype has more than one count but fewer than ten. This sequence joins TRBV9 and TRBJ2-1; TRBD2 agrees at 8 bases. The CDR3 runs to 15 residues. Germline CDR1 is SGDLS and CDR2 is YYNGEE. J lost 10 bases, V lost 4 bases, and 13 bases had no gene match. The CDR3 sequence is CASSPRGSGAHEQFF. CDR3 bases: TGTGCCAGCAGCCCCCGTGGTAGCGGGGCACACGAGCAGTTCTTC. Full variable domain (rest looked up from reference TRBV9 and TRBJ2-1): DSGVTQTPKHLITATGQRVTLRCSPRSGDLSVYWYQQSLDQGLQFLIQYYNGEERAKGNILERFSAQQFPDLHSELNLSSLELGDSALYFCASSPRGSGAHEQFFGPGTRLTVL.

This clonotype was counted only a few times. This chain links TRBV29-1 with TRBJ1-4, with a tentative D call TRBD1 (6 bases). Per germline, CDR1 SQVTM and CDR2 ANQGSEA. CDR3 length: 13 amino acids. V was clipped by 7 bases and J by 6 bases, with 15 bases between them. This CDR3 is CSARTDVHEKLFF. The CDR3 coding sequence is TGCAGCGCCAGGACAGATGTGCATGAAAAACTGTTTTTT.

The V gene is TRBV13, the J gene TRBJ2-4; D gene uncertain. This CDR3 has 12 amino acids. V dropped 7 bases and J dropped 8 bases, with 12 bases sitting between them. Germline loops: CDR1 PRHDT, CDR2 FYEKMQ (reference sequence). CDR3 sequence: CASNAKGYIQYF. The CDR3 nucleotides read TGTGCCAGCAACGCCAAGGGCTACATTCAGTACTTC.

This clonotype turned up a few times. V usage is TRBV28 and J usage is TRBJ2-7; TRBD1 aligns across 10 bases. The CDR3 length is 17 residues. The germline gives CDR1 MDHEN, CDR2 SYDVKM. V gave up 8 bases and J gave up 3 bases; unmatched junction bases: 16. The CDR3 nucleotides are TGTGCCAGCGTGCTCGGGACAGGGGATGCCAGGGGCTACGAGCAGTACTTC. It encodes CASVLGTGDARGYEQYF.

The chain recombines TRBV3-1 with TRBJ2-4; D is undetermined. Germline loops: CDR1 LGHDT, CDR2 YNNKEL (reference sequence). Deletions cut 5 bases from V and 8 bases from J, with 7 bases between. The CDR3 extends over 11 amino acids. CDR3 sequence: CASSRTDIQYF. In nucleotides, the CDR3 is TGTGCCAGCAGCAGAACAGACATTCAGTACTTC.

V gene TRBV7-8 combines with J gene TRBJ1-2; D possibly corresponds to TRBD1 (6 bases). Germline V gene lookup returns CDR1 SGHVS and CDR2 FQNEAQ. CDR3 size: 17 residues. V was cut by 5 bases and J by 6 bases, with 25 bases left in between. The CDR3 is CASSRIPGGFTRNGYTF. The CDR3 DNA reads TGTGCCAGCAGCCGTATCCCGGGGGGCTTTACAAGAAATGGCTACACCTTC. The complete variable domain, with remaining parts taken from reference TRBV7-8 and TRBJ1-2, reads GAGVSQSPRYKVAKRGQDVALRCDPISGHVSLFWYQQALGQGPEFLTYFQNEAQLDKSGLPSDRFFAERPEGSVSTLKIQRTQQEDSAVYLCASSRIPGGFTRNGYTFGSGTRLTVV.

The CDR3 sequence is CASSLAGHRTDTQYF. CDR3 in DNA: TGCGCCAGCAGCTTGGCGGGCCACCGCACAGATACGCAGTATTTT. The chain couples TRBV5-1 to TRBJ2-3; D ambiguous. Trimming took 0 bases from V and 1 from J, leaving 9 bases between them. There are 15 residues in the CDR3. Germline values: CDR1 SGHRS, CDR2 YFSETQ.

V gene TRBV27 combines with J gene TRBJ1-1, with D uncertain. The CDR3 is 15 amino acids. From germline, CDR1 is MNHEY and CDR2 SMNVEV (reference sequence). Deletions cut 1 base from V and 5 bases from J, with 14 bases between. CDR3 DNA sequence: TGTGCCAGCAGTTTATATGGCGGCGGACGGACTGAAGCTTTCTTT. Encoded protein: CASSLYGGGRTEAFF.

Written as DNA, the CDR3 is TGCAGCGTTGAGAGTGGGAGGGGTAGCTCCTACAATGAGCAGTTCTTC. It codes for CSVESGRGSSYNEQFF. The chain combines TRBV29-1 with TRBJ2-1; 7 positions match TRBD2. This CDR3 is 16 amino acids long. Germline CDR1 and CDR2: SQVTM and ANQGSEA. The V gene end was trimmed by 3 bases and the J gene end by 0 bases; junction bases not matched to a gene: 8.

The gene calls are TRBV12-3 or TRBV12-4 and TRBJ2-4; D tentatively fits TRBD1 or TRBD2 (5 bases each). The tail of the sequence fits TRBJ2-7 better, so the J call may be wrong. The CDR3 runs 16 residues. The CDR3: CASSSPPWGMYYEQYF. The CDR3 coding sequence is TGTGCCAGCAGTTCTCCCCCGTGGGGGATGTACTACGAGCAGTACTTC.

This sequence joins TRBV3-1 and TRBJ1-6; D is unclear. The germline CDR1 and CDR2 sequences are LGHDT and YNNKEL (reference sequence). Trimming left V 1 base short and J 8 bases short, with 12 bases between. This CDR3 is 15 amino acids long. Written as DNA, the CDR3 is TGTGCCAGCAGCCAAGGTAGTAGTAGTGATTCACCCCTCCACTTT. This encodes CASSQGSSSDSPLHF. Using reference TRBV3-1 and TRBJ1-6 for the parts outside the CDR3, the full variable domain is DTAVSQTPKYLVTQMGNDKSIKCEQNLGHDTMYWYKQDSKKFLKIMFSYNNKELIINETVPNRFSPKSPDKAHLNLHINSLELGDSAVYFCASSQGSSSDSPLHFGNGTRLTVT.

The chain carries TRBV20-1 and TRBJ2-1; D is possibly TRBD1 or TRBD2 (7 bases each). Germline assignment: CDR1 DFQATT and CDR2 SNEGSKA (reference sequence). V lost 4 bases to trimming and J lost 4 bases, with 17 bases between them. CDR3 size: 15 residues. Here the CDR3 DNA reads TGCAGTGCTAATTCGGGGCAGGGGGGGTACAATGAGCAGTTCTTC. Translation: CSANSGQGGYNEQFF.

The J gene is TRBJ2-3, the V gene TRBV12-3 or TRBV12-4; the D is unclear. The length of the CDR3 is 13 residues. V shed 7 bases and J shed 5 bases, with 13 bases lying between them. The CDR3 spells CASTYATLDTQYF. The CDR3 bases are TGTGCCAGCACCTACGCGACCCTAGATACGCAGTATTTT.

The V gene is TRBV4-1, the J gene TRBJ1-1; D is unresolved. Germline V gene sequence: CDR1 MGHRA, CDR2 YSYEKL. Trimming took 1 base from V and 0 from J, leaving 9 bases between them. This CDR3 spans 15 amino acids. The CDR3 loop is CASSQGGRLNTEAFF. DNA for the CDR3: TGCGCCAGCAGCCAAGGTGGCAGGTTGAACACTGAAGCTTTCTTT.

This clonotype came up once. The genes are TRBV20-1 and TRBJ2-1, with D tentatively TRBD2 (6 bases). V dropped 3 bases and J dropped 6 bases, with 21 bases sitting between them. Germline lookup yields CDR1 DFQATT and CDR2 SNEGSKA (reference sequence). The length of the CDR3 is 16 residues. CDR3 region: CSARDLAELRTNEQFF. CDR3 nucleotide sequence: TGCAGTGCTAGGGATTTAGCGGAACTAAGGACCAATGAGCAGTTCTTC.

The CDR3 DNA follows: TGCGCCAGCAGCTTCCGGGACCCTAACACCGGGGAGCTGTTTTTT. Protein: CASSFRDPNTGELFF. This chain connects TRBV5-1 to TRBJ2-2; D is tentatively TRBD1 or TRBD2 (5 bases each). Trimming stripped 2 bases from V and 2 bases from J, with 10 bases between. Per germline, CDR1 SGHRS and CDR2 YFSETQ. This CDR3 has 15 amino acids. Filled out from reference TRBV5-1 and TRBJ2-2, the complete variable domain reads KAGVTQTPRYLIKTRGQQVTLSCSPISGHRSVSWYQQTPGQGLQFLFEYFSETQRNKGNFPGRFSGRQFSNSRSEMNVSTLELGDSALYLCASSFRDPNTGELFFGEGSRLTVL.

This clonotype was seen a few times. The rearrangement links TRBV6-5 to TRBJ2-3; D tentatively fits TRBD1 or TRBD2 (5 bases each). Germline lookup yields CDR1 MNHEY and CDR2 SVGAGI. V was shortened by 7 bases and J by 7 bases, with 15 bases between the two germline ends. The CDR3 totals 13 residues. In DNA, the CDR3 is TGTGCCAGCAAGAGGGGCTCTGGTAATACGCAGTATTTT. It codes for CASKRGSGNTQYF.

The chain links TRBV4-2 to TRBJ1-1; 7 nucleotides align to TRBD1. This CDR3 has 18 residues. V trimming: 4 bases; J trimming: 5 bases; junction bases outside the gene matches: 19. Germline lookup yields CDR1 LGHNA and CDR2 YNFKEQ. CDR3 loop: CASSRVLTGAALWTEAFF. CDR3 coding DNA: TGTGCCAGCAGCCGCGTCCTTACAGGGGCCGCCTTATGGACTGAAGCTTTCTTT.

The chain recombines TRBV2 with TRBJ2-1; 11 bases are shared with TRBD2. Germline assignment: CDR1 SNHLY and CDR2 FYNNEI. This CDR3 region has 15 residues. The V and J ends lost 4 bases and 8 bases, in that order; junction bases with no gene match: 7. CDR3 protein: CASSVLAGGVDEQFF. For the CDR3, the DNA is TGTGCCAGCAGTGTTCTAGCGGGAGGAGTGGATGAGCAGTTCTTC.

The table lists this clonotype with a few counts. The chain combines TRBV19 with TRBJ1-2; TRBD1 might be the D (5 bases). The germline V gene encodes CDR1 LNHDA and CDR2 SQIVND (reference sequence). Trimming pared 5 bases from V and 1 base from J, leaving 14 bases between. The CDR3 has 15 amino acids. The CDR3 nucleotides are TGTGCCAGTAGTGAGTACAGGACTATTAACTATGGCTACACCTTC. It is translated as CASSEYRTINYGYTF.

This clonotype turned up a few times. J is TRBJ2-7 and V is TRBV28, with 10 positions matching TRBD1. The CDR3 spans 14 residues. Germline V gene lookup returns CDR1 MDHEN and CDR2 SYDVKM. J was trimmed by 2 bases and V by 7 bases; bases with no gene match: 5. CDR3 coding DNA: TGTGCCAGCATCGAGACAGGGGGCACCTACGAGCAGTACTTC. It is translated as CASIETGGTYEQYF.

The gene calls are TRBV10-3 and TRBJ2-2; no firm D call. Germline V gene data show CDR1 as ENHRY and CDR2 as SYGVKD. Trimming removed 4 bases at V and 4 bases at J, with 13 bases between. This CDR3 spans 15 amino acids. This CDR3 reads CAISGVNSFTGELFF. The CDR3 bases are TGTGCCATCAGTGGTGTGAACAGCTTCACCGGGGAGCTGTTTTTT.

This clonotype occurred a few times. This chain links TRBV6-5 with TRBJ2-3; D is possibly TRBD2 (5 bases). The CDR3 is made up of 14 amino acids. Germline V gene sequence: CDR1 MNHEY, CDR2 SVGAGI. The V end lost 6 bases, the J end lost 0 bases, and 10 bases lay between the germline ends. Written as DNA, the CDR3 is TGTGCCAGCAGAGCACTAGATAGCACAGATACGCAGTATTTT. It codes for CASRALDSTDTQYF.

CDR3 protein: CAIDLGLGEQYF. Written as DNA, the CDR3 is TGTGCCATCGATCTGGGGTTGGGCGAGCAGTACTTC. The V call is TRBV10-3, the J call TRBJ2-7, with D unresolved. The CDR3 totals 12 residues. The V gene lost 8 bases and the J gene lost 6 bases, with 14 bases spanning the gap. Per germline, CDR1 ENHRY and CDR2 SYGVKD.

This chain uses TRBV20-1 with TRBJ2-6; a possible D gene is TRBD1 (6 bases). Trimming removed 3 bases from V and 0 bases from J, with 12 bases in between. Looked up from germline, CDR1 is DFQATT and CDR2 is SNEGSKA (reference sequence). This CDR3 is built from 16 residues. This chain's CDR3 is CSASKDSISGANVLTF. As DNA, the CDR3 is TGCAGTGCTAGCAAGGACAGCATCTCTGGGGCCAACGTCCTGACTTTC.

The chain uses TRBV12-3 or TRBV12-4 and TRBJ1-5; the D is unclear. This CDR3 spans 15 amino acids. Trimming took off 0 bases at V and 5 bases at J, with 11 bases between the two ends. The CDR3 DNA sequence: TGTGCCAGCAGTTTAGCACAGACGCTCGATCAGCCCCAGCATTTT. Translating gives CASSLAQTLDQPQHF.

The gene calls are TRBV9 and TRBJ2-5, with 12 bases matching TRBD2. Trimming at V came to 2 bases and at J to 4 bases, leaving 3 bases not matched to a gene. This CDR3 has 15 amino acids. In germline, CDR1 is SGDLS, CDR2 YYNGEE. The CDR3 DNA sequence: TGTGCCAGCAGCGTGACGGGACTAGCGGGAGAGACCCAGTACTTC. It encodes CASSVTGLAGETQYF.

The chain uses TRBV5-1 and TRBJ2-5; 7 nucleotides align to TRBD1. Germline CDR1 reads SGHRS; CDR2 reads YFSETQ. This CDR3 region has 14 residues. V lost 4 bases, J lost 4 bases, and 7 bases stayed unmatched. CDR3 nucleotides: TGCGCCAGCAGCCACGGGACAGCAGCAGAGACCCAGTACTTC. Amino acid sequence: CASSHGTAAETQYF.

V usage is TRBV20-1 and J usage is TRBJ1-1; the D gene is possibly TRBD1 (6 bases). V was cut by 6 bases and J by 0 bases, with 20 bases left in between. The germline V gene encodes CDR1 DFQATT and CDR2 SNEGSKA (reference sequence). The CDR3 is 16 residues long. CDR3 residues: CSARLEGGNMNTEAFF. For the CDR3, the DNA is TGCAGTGCCCGCCTCGAGGGGGGCAACATGAACACTGAAGCTTTCTTT.

In DNA, the CDR3 is TGTGCCAGCAGCTCAGATGGCCCGGGGTATGAGCAGTTCTTC. This gives the protein CASSSDGPGYEQFF. V is TRBV12-3 or TRBV12-4 and J is TRBJ2-1; tentatively, D is TRBD2 (5 bases). Trimming left V 6 bases short and J 8 bases short, with 17 bases between. CDR3 length: 14 amino acids.